This TCR beta chain was retrieved from a study of blood T cells in healthy people across ages. Overall study results and limits: A strong correlation between TCR beta diversity and naive T cell percentage was seen.

This clonotype was found a few times. The target antigen is unknown. The CDR3 spans 14 residues. Germline V gene sequence: CDR1 MDHEN, CDR2 SYDVKM. The V segment lost 6 bases and the J segment 2 bases; nucleotides outside the gene matches: 7. A second about 7 to 12 cycle PCR used barcoded and J-beta primers. TCRdb processed the 5' RACE reads anew with MiXCR; each CDR3 protein has one entry. The sample lists around 1,000,000 distinct CDR3 sequences; approximately 26% were seen once. Separately, the same data were catalogued under a study of T cells of mothers and their children. From that paper: The output of TCR recombination is shaped by thymic selection similarly in related and unrelated pairs.

This chain uses TRBV28 with TRBJ2-7; 7 bases fit TRBD2. Sequenced input: blood. This TCR was recovered from a girl aged 2-10 years in good health. CDR3 region: CASSPSGVAYEQYF. CDR3 sequence (DNA): TGTGCCAGCAGCCCGAGCGGGGTAGCCTACGAGCAGTACTTC.